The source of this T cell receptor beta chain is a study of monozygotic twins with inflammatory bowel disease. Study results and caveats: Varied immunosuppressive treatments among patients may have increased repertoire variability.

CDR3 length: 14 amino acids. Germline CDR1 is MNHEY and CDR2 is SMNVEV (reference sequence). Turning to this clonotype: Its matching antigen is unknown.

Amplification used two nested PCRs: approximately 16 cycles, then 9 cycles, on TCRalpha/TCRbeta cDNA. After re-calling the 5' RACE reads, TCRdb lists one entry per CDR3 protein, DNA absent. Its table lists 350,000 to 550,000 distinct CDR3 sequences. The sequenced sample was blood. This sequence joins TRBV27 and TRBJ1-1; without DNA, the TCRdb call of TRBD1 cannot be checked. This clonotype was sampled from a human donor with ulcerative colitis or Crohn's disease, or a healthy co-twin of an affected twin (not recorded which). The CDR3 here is CAIKTGTGNTEAFF.